The text below deals with one T cell receptor beta chain. Its target is not known. The data stem from a study of shared clonotypes between healthy human individuals. Sequenced by immunoSEQ multiplex PCR; TCRdb stores in-frame clones only, minus some. The table records about 2.3 million clones, 80% to 95% of them present only once. Findings and caveats of the study: Clonotype sharing among donors, it was expected, would be affected by sequencing depth. What naive subsets generally showed was a larger estimated richness than memory subsets showed. Naive CD4 clonotypes were shared across a handful of donors at 4.5% to 6.5%.

The sample was naive CD4+ T cells from PBMCs. The subset denotes: CD45RA+ positively selected. The TCR was taken from a man between 18 and 29 years old in good health. Some clones in this sample may be carry-over from other donors' samples.

The CDR3 DNA reads TGTGCCAGCAGATTAAGGGGGACGGGAGAAAAACTGTTTTTT. This sequence encodes CASRLRGTGEKLFF. This chain uses TRBV6-5 with TRBJ1-4, with D perhaps matching TRBD1 (6 bases). This CDR3 region has 14 residues. Germline CDR1 is MNHEY and CDR2 is SVGAGI. V was trimmed by 6 bases and J by 8 bases, leaving 16 bases between them.